This record looks at one T cell receptor (beta chain) sequence and its context. Its antigen has not been determined. Base qualities are not recorded, but no much larger clone differs from it by a single base. This record comes from a study of OX40 agonist ivuxolimab in advanced cancers. Looking at the study overall: Ivuxolimab was an agonistic, fully human IgG2 monoclonal antibody directed against OX40 (CD134), a costimulatory receptor. Intravenous ivuxolimab was administered to patients every 2 weeks at six dose levels: 0.01, 0.1, 0.3, 1.5, 3 and 10 mg/kg. Among the 52 dose-escalation patients, about 19 had hepatocellular carcinoma, about 15 melanoma, 9 renal cell carcinoma and 9 head and neck cancer. The dose-escalation cohort was about 86% male with a mean age of about 54 years, ranging from roughly 20 to 80. Prior anti-PD-1, anti-PD-L1 or anti-CTLA-4 therapy was permitted, and approximately 39% of dose-escalation patients had received checkpoint inhibitors. Partial responses occurred in three dose-escalation patients, of whom one had hepatocellular carcinoma and two had cutaneous melanoma. The point of sequencing TCRbeta in the periphery was to test whether ivuxolimab changed TCR sequence diversity and drove clonal T-cell expansion. The paper reports the monotherapy dose-escalation portion (N of about 47 patients) of the phase I ivuxolimab trial. Overall study outcomes, separate from this receptor: At doses of 0.1 to 3.0 mg/kg, clonal expansion of both CD4+ and CD8+ blood T cells was observed from baseline to week 6. Which antigens the clonally expanded peripheral T cells were specific for was not determined. On average, CD8+ T cells showed more expanded clones than CD4+ T cells after ivuxolimab. In the 0.1-3.0 mg/kg groups, partial responders were among the patients with the lowest normalized peripheral clonal expansion, particularly in CD8+ T cells. Low levels of normalized T-cell clonal expansion were also seen in some patients who did not respond.

Patients with autoimmune disease history or receiving systemic immunosuppression were excluded from the trial. In every dose cohort, peripheral blood was drawn for TCR sequencing at baseline, cycle 4 day 1, and cycle 7 day 1. Samples came from an open-label, multicenter, first-in-human phase I dose-escalation trial of ivuxolimab. The trial enrolled adults with locally advanced or metastatic head and neck squamous cell, hepatocellular, melanoma or renal cell carcinoma. Before TCR sequencing, CD4+ T cells and CD8+ T cells were sorted from peripheral blood as separate populations. The germline V gene (reference sequence) specifies MNHEY as CDR1 and SMNVEV as CDR2. Counted from cysteine to phenylalanine, this CDR3 has 17 amino acids. Of the read, only the CDR3 DNA is kept; its 51 bases are in frame from base 1. V is cut by 1 base and J by 2 bases, and the space between the germline ends is 15 bases. Genomic DNA was extracted from sorted cells for sequencing of the TCRbeta CDR3 region. The immunoSEQ Assay was used to sequence the TCRbeta CDR3 regions. TCRdb took over this immuneACCESS table, retaining in-frame rearrangements with V and J assigned. Such tables are incomplete; in checked studies, under half of the missing clones stem from an unresolved V gene, and the remainder is unexplained. The sample table lists approximately 32,000 clones, approximately 85% of them with a count of one. The top ten constitute 45% to 65% of the sample.

Sequences were derived from CD4+ or CD8+ T cells sorted from blood, sampled in a trial of the OX40 agonist ivuxolimab. This TCR was recovered from an adult with an advanced solid tumor such as melanoma, head and neck, liver or kidney cancer. The chain employs TRBV27 and TRBJ2-1; the D gene is perhaps TRBD1, on 6 matching bases. The CDR3 protein sequence reads: CASSLFPPGDAYNEQFF. The nucleotides read TGTGCCAGCAGTTTATTTCCACCAGGGGACGCCTACAATGAGCAGTTCTTC.